These 3 T cell receptor beta chains were all obtained from the same sample, sequenced in a study of blood T cell repertoires in COVID-19. Some clones are missing from TCRdb's copy, which holds only in-frame ones; the method was immunoSEQ multiplex PCR. This sample has about 81,000 clones; roughly 88% occur once, and the top ten carry about 7%. Sequencing was carried out using peripheral blood. The receptor set was obtained from a man between 65 and 85 years old with acute or convalescent COVID-19.

DNA for the CDR3: TGTGCCAGCACGTCAGGGTCCCCCAATCAGCCCCAGCATTTT. This encodes CASTSGSPNQPQHF. The J gene is TRBJ1-5, the V gene TRBV28; D may be TRBD1 (5 bases). The germline V gene has CDR1 MDHEN and CDR2 SYDVKM. V gave up 7 bases and J gave up 3 bases, with 13 bases separating them. This CDR3 has 14 residues.

The J gene is TRBJ2-7, the V gene TRBV7-3; 9 nucleotides agree with TRBD1. In germline, CDR1 is SGHTA, CDR2 FQGTGA. CDR3 length: 15 amino acids. V was clipped by 2 bases and J by 4 bases; unmatched bases: 6. Written as DNA, the CDR3 is TGTGCCAGCAGCTTATCATCCGGGACAGGGTACGAGCAGTACTTC. Translation: CASSLSSGTGYEQYF.

The rearrangement uses TRBV6-4 and TRBJ1-5; D unclear. Germline V gene data show CDR1 as MRHNA and CDR2 as SNTAGT. The CDR3 runs to 13 residues. Trimming shortened V by 3 bases and J by 7 bases, and 10 bases separated the two germline ends. The CDR3 reads CASSETVAQPQHF. Written as DNA, the CDR3 is TGTGCCAGCAGTGAGACCGTAGCCCAGCCCCAGCATTTT.